The 26 T cell receptor beta chains listed next were all sequenced from one sample in a study of T cell repertoires in cytomegalovirus infection. TCRdb re-called the reads with MiXCR, one entry per CDR3 protein. The sample consists of roughly 280,000 distinct CDR3 sequences, around 20% of them appearing once. No antigen has been identified for these receptors. Source: cultured PBMCs, taken from culture after CMV antigen stimulation. The receptors originated from a human donor in good health (CMV status not recorded). Some clones in this sample may be carry-over from other donors' samples.

This sequence joins TRBV5-1 and TRBJ1-1; 9 nucleotides line up with TRBD1. The CDR3 sequence is 14 residues long. CDR1 and CDR2 (germline): SGHRS, YFSETQ. V was clipped by 6 bases and J by 5 bases; unmatched bases: 8. This chain's CDR3 is CASTDGTGRTEAFF. CDR3 DNA: TGCGCCAGCACCGACGGGACAGGGCGGACTGAAGCTTTCTTT.

This chain joins TRBV27 and TRBJ2-1; TRBD2 agrees at 9 bases. Trimming removed 0 bases from V and 5 bases from J; junction bases left unmatched: 8. Germline lookup yields CDR1 MNHEY and CDR2 SMNVEV (reference sequence). The CDR3 loop spans 17 amino acids. The CDR3 nucleotides are TGTGCCAGCAGTTTATCTAGCGGGAGTTTCAAGGACAATGAGCAGTTCTTC. Residues: CASSLSSGSFKDNEQFF.

This clonotype was seen a few times. The rearrangement links TRBV27 to TRBJ1-1, with D unresolved. Trimming shortened V by 3 bases and J by 1 base, and 9 bases separated the two germline ends. The CDR3 spans 14 residues. CDR1 is MNHEY, CDR2 SMNVEV, per germline (reference sequence). The CDR3 nucleotides read TGTGCCAGCAGTTTCCCGGGAAAGAACACTGAAGCTTTCTTT. Protein: CASSFPGKNTEAFF.

Notes on this clonotype: An end of the junction does not agree with germline; a read error may underlie this. The J gene is TRBJ1-5, the V gene TRBV4-1; D remains ambiguous. The CDR3 has 14 residues. Looked up from germline, CDR1 is MGHRA and CDR2 is YSYEKL. The CDR3 sequence: CASSRIGRGQHQHF. CDR3 nucleotide sequence: TGCGCCAGCAGCCGGATAGGACGCGGTCAGCACCAGCATTTT.

There are a few counts of this clonotype. The junction and the germline gene differ at one end; a read error may be behind it. The gene calls are TRBV5-3 and TRBJ1-1, with D possibly TRBD1 on 6 matching bases. TRBV5-3 has ORF status, its function being uncertain. The CDR3 sequence is 15 residues long. For the CDR3, the DNA is TGTGCCAGCAGCTTGGCAACGGGGGCAGGCACTGAAGCTTTCTTT. This encodes CASSLATGAGTEAFF.

The genes are TRBV25-1 and TRBJ2-7, with TRBD1 matching 8 bases. The CDR3 spans 15 residues. V lost 4 bases, J lost 1 base, and 6 bases stayed unmatched. Germline lookup yields CDR1 MGHDK and CDR2 SYGVNS. CDR3 nucleotides: TGTGCCAGCAGTGGAGGGAGACAGGGGTCCTACGAGCAGTACTTC. Amino acids: CASSGGRQGSYEQYF.

The table lists this clonotype with a few counts. Its ends do not fully match the called genes, so a read error is possible. The V and J genes are TRBV6-4 and TRBJ2-2; D is perhaps TRBD2 (6 bases). Germline V gene data show CDR1 as MRHNA and CDR2 as SNTAGT. The CDR3 has 13 amino acids. The CDR3 loop reads CASSSLASGELVF. Here the CDR3 DNA reads TGTGCCAGCAGTTCCCTAGCGTCCGGGGAGCTGGTTTTT.

The rearrangement joins TRBV5-5 to TRBJ2-5; D unresolved. The CDR3 has 12 amino acids. V was shortened by 7 bases and J by 5 bases, with 12 bases between the two germline ends. Germline V gives CDR1 SGHKS, CDR2 YYEKEE (reference sequence). CDR3 in amino acids: CASAAWAETQYF. DNA for the CDR3: TGTGCCAGCGCAGCTTGGGCTGAGACCCAGTACTTC.

In this sample, this clonotype turned up a few times. The rearrangement links TRBV9 to TRBJ2-5; tentatively, D is TRBD1 or TRBD2 (6 bases each). V dropped 4 bases and J dropped 2 bases, with 12 bases sitting between them. Germline lookup yields CDR1 SGDLS and CDR2 YYNGEE. The CDR3 has 14 residues. CDR3: CASSPGGLQETQYF. CDR3 sequence (DNA): TGTGCCAGCAGCCCCGGGGGCTTGCAAGAGACCCAGTACTTC.

This clonotype was picked up a small number of times. V and J are TRBV10-3 and TRBJ2-3, with TRBD2 identical over 7 bases. The CDR3 sequence is 15 residues long. V was pared by 8 bases and J by 4 bases, with 12 bases of the junction left unmatched. Germline V CDR1 and CDR2: ENHRY, SYGVKD. Written as DNA, the CDR3 is TGTGCCATCGGGGAAAGCGGGATGCGCGCAGATACGCAGTATTTT. Amino acid sequence: CAIGESGMRADTQYF.

V and J are TRBV2 and TRBJ1-4; TRBD1 might be the D (5 bases). Germline V gene lookup returns CDR1 SNHLY and CDR2 FYNNEI. V dropped 8 bases and J dropped 0 bases, with 10 bases sitting between them. The CDR3 extends over 14 amino acids. The CDR3 spells CASGKQATNEKLFF. In DNA, the CDR3 is TGTGCCAGCGGAAAACAGGCAACTAATGAAAAACTGTTTTTT.

This chain uses TRBV4-1 with TRBJ1-5; TRBD1 is a possible D gene (6 bases). In germline, CDR1 is MGHRA, CDR2 YSYEKL. V was trimmed by 2 bases and J by 9 bases, leaving 11 bases between them. This CDR3 spans 13 amino acids. This CDR3 is CASSQRGKLPQHF. The CDR3 DNA follows: TGCGCCAGCAGCCAAAGGGGGAAATTGCCCCAGCATTTT.

The genes are TRBV9 and TRBJ2-3; TRBD2 aligns across 7 bases. V lost 0 bases to trimming and J lost 1 base; unmatched junction nucleotides: 8. This CDR3 region has 17 residues. CDR1 is SGDLS and CDR2 is YYNGEE in the germline V gene. DNA of the CDR3: TGTGCCAGCAGCGTAGGGGTGGCTAGCGGCCGCACAGATACGCAGTATTTT. Its protein product is CASSVGVASGRTDTQYF.

V and J are TRBV12-3 or TRBV12-4 and TRBJ1-1; 8 bases match TRBD1. The CDR3 is made up of 19 amino acids. The junction had 25 bases not matched to a gene; V was cut back by 7 bases and J by 6 bases. The CDR3 sequence: CASTLRGRGLVGFSAEAFF. The DNA of the CDR3 is TGTGCCAGCACCCTACGGGGCAGGGGGCTCGTGGGTTTTTCGGCTGAAGCTTTCTTT.

This clonotype came up many times. The chain links TRBV28 to TRBJ2-7; 12 positions match TRBD2. Germline assignment: CDR1 MDHEN and CDR2 SYDVKM. V shed 6 bases and J 6 bases; nucleotides not matched to a gene: 15. CDR3 length: 17 residues. CDR3 region: CASSRTRTSGTQGEQYV. In DNA, the CDR3 is TGTGCCAGCAGCCGGACTCGGACTAGCGGGACCCAAGGCGAGCAGTACGTC.

This chain uses TRBV7-8 with TRBJ2-4, with D perhaps matching TRBD2 (6 bases). Per the germline V gene, CDR1 is SGHVS and CDR2 is FQNEAQ. The CDR3 covers 17 residues. The ends were cut back, 4 bases at V and 1 base at J, with 17 bases in the middle. The CDR3 sequence: CASSSLGTGDAKNIQYF. The CDR3 DNA follows: TGTGCCAGCAGCTCCCTCGGGACGGGAGATGCCAAAAACATTCAGTACTTC.

At least ten counts were recorded for this clonotype. J is TRBJ2-1 and V is TRBV7-2; possibly TRBD1 or TRBD2 for D (6 bases each). Trimming removed 2 bases at V and 6 bases at J, with 17 bases between. Germline lookup yields CDR1 SGHTA and CDR2 FQGNSA. The CDR3 contains 16 residues. CDR3 DNA sequence: TGTGCCAGCAGCTTACCACGGGCTAAGGGGGGCAATGAGCAGTTCTTC. Translating it yields CASSLPRAKGGNEQFF. Full variable domain (missing parts from reference TRBV7-2 and TRBJ2-1): GAGVSQSPSNKVTEKGKDVELRCDPISGHTALYWYRQSLGQGLEFLIYFQGNSAPDKSGLPSDRFSAERTGGSVSTLTIQRTQQEDSAVYLCASSLPRAKGGNEQFFGPGTRLTVL.

The chain couples TRBV7-2 to TRBJ1-1, with 9 bases aligning to TRBD1. Germline lookup yields CDR1 SGHTA and CDR2 FQGNSA. This CDR3 is built from 14 residues. Unmatched junction bases numbered 6, after V lost 5 bases and J lost 5 bases. CDR3 DNA sequence: TGTGCCAGCAGCGTCGGACAGGGGAGGACTGAAGCTTTCTTT. Translating gives CASSVGQGRTEAFF.

This clonotype was seen a handful of times. V usage is TRBV3-1 and J usage is TRBJ2-7; no clear D. Germline CDR1 is LGHDT and CDR2 is YNNKEL (reference sequence). The germline V and J ends were trimmed by 6 bases and 1 base, with 13 bases remaining between them. CDR3 length: 14 amino acids. Written as DNA, the CDR3 is TGTGCCAGCAGTTCCGGGCTAGGATCCTACGAGCAGTACTTC. It is translated as CASSSGLGSYEQYF.

The chain links TRBV20-1 to TRBJ2-7, with 9 positions matching TRBD1. This CDR3 has 13 residues. Germline V gives CDR1 DFQATT, CDR2 SNEGSKA (reference sequence). V dropped 6 bases and J dropped 5; count of bases not matched to a gene: 8. CDR3 nucleotides: TGCAGTGCGACGGGACAGGGAATCAACGAGCAGTACTTC. Translated: CSATGQGINEQYF.

The sample holds a few counts of this clonotype. V and J are TRBV28 and TRBJ1-6; possibly TRBD1 for D (5 bases). There are 18 residues in the CDR3. Germline values: CDR1 MDHEN, CDR2 SYDVKM. Trimming took off 4 bases at V and 2 bases at J, with 18 bases between the two ends. The CDR3 loop is CASSYQAGRGTYNSPLHF. CDR3 nucleotide sequence: TGTGCCAGCAGTTACCAAGCAGGGAGAGGCACCTATAATTCACCCCTCCACTTT.

V gene TRBV10-3 combines with J gene TRBJ1-2; TRBD1 might be the D (5 bases). V was clipped by 2 bases and J by 8 bases, with 12 bases between them. The CDR3 is 13 residues long. The germline V gene encodes CDR1 ENHRY and CDR2 SYGVKD. The CDR3 DNA reads as TGTGCCATCAGTGAGATGGACATTGACGGCTACACCTTC. It translates to CAISEMDIDGYTF.

This sequence joins TRBV7-9 and TRBJ2-1; the match to TRBD1 covers 7 bases. V gave up 3 bases and J gave up 7 bases; unmatched junction bases: 12. This CDR3 region has 16 residues. CDR1 is SEHNR, CDR2 FQNEAQ, per germline (reference sequence). DNA of the CDR3: TGTGCCAGCAGCTTCCCTCCCGCGACAGGGCGAAATGAGCAGTTCTTC. Its protein product is CASSFPPATGRNEQFF.

The table lists this clonotype with a few counts. V gene TRBV10-3 combines with J gene TRBJ2-1, with TRBD1 identical over 8 bases. Losses at the gene ends were 3 bases for V and 1 base for J; bases not matched to a gene: 5. CDR1 ENHRY and CDR2 SYGVKD come from the germline V gene. The CDR3 has 16 amino acids. For the CDR3, the DNA is TGTGCCATCAGTGAAGAGGACAGGGCGTCCTACAATGAGCAGTTCTTC. It codes for CAISEEDRASYNEQFF.

This clonotype was observed a handful of times. The V and J genes are TRBV12-3 or TRBV12-4 and TRBJ2-3, with D unresolved. The CDR3 runs 13 residues. V lost 5 bases and J 4 bases, leaving 10 bases between the germline ends. For the CDR3, the DNA is TGTGCCAGCAGTCCTCAAGCAGCAGATACGCAGTATTTT. Translating gives CASSPQAADTQYF.

V and J are TRBV7-2 and TRBJ2-1; 10 bases are shared with TRBD2. CDR1 is SGHTA, CDR2 FQGNSA, per germline. The length of the CDR3 is 15 residues. V was clipped by 5 bases and J by 6 bases; unmatched bases: 7. CDR3 sequence (DNA): TGTGCCAGCAGCCAGGGACTAGCGTTTGGCAATGAGCAGTTCTTC. This encodes CASSQGLAFGNEQFF.